The subject of this entry is one T cell receptor (beta chain). Its antigen is currently unknown. The data were taken from a study of T cell responses to AZD1222 COVID-19 vaccine. Only in-frame clones appear in the TCRdb table, and some are missing; sequencing was by immunoSEQ multiplex PCR. The data show more than 85,000 clones, approximately 91% seen once. Points from the study as a whole: CD4 TCRs covered the whole spike, strongest at regions 160-218 and 743-854. White British donors predominated, females outnumbered males, and clonal diversity was possibly underestimated.

V lost 4 bases and J lost 8, with 20 bases in between. CDR3 size: 15 residues. Germline CDR1 SGHNT, CDR2 YENEEA. This clonotype originated in an adult in good health. The specimen comprised peripheral blood, sampled on day 0 of AZD1222 vaccination. The chain is built from TRBV11-3 and TRBJ1-2; D is possibly TRBD1 (6 bases). CDR3 sequence (DNA): TGTGCCAGCAGCTACGAGGCACAGGGCATCGGAGGCTACACCTTC. Translated: CASSYEAQGIGGYTF.